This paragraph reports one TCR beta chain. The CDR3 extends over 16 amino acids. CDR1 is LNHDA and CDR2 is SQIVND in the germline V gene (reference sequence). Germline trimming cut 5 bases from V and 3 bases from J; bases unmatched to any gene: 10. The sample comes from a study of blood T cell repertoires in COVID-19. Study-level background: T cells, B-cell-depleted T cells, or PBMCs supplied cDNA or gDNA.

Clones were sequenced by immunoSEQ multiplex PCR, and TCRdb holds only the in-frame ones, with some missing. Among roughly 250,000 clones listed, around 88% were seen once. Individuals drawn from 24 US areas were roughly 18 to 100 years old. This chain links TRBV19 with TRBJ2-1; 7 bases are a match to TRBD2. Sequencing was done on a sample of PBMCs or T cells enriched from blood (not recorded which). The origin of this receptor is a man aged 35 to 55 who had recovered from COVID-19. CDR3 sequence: CASSPRLSGNYNEQFF. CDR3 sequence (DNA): TGTGCCAGTAGTCCACGACTCAGCGGGAACTACAATGAGCAGTTCTTC.